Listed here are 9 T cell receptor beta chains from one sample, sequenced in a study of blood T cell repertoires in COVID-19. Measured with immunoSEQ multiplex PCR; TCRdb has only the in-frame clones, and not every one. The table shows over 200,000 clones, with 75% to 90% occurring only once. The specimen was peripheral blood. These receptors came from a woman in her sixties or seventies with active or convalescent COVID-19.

The CDR3: CASSRGGGLYNEQFF. CDR3 bases: TGTGCCAGCAGCCGTGGGGGCGGGCTCTACAATGAGCAGTTCTTC. V usage is TRBV7-2 and J usage is TRBJ2-1; possibly TRBD1 for D (6 bases). This CDR3 comprises 15 residues. Germline values: CDR1 SGHTA, CDR2 FQGNSA. The V end was cut by 5 bases, the J end by 3 bases, with 14 bases between.

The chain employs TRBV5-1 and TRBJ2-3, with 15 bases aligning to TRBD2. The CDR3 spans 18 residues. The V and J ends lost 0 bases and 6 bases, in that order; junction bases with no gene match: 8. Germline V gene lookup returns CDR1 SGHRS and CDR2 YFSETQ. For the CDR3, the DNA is TGCGCCAGCAGCTTGGGGACTAGCGGGGGGGCCTCAGTGGATACGCAGTATTTT. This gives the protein CASSLGTSGGASVDTQYF.

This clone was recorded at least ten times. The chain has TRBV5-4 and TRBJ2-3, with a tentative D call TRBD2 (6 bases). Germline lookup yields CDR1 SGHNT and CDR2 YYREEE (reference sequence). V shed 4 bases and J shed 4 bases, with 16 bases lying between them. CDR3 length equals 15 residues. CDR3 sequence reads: CASSLPGVGADTQYF. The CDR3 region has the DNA TGTGCCAGCAGCCTCCCGGGGGTAGGGGCAGATACGCAGTATTTT.

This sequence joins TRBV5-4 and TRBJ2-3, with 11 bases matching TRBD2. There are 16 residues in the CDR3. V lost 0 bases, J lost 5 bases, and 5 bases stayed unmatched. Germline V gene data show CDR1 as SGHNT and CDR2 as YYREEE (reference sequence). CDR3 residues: CASSLVGSGRVDTQYF. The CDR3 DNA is TGTGCCAGCAGCTTGGTTGGTAGCGGGAGGGTAGATACGCAGTATTTT.

CDR3 in amino acids: CASSLALGSSYNEQFF. CDR3 coding DNA: TGTGCCAGCAGCTTAGCTCTGGGGAGCTCCTACAATGAGCAGTTCTTC. The chain joins TRBV7-9 to TRBJ2-1; TRBD2 is a possible D gene (5 bases). CDR1 SEHNR and CDR2 FQNEAQ come from the germline V gene (reference sequence). This CDR3 region has 16 residues. The V and J ends lost 0 bases and 0 bases respectively, with 9 bases between them. Full variable domain (remainder filled in from reference TRBV7-9 and TRBJ2-1): DTGVSQNPRHKITKRGQNVTFRCDPISEHNRLYWYRQTLGQGPEFLTYFQNEAQLEKSRLLSDRFSAERPKGSFSTLEIQRTEQGDSAMYLCASSLALGSSYNEQFFGPGTRLTVL.

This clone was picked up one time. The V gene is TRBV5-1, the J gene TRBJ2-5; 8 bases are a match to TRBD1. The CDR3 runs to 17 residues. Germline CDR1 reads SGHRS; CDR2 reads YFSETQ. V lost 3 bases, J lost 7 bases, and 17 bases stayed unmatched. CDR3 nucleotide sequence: TGCGCCAGCAGCTACGGTTCCTCGGACAGGGCCGCGGGGACCCAGTACTTC. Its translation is CASSYGSSDRAAGTQYF.

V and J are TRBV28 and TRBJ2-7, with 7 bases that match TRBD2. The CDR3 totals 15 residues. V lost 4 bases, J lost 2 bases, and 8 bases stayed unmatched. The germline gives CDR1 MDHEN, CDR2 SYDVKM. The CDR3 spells CASSSLGGGAYEQYF. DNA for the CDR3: TGTGCCAGCAGTTCTCTTGGGGGGGGAGCCTACGAGCAGTACTTC.

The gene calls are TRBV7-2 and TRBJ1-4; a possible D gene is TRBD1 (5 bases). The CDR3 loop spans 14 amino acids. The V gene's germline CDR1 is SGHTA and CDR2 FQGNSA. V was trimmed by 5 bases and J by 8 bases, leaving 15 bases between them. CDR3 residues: CASSSQGNGEKLFF. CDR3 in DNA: TGTGCCAGCAGCAGTCAGGGAAACGGAGAAAAACTGTTTTTT.

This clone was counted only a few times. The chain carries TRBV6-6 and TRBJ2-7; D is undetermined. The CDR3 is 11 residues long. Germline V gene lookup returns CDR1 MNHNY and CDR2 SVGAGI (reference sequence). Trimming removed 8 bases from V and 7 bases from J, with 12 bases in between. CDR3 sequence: CASSGGGEQYF. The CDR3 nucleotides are TGTGCCAGCTCGGGTGGTGGAGAGCAGTACTTC.